One TCR beta chain is described in this entry. Its antigen is unidentified. Sequencing was performed with immunoSEQ multiplex PCR; in TCRdb, only in-frame clones are kept and a portion is missing. The table has around 32,000 clones, 82% seen once. This sample's time point: week 35, safety follow-up. Every single dose of the vaccine, 300 ug of mutant IDH1 20-mer peptide, came with topical imiquimod. The record originates from a study of a mutant IDH1 vaccine in newly diagnosed glioma. Study details: With temozolomide cycles, or 4-6 weeks after radiotherapy alone, vaccination was started.

Germline CDR1 reads MGHRA; CDR2 reads YSYEKL. V lost 1 base to trimming and J lost 1 base; unmatched junction nucleotides: 4. The CDR3 extends over 15 amino acids. The sequencing used PBMCs, collected from a glioma patient whose treatment included an IDH1 peptide vaccine. The chain uses TRBV4-1 and TRBJ2-7, with 7 positions matching TRBD1. The TCR comes from a woman younger than 35 with glioma. In DNA, the CDR3 is TGCGCCAGCAGCCAAGGGGGGACAGCATCCTACGAGCAGTACTTC. Its protein product is CASSQGGTASYEQYF.